These 7 T cell receptor beta chains were sequenced from one sample in a study of cytomegalovirus exposure and HLA in healthy donors. Assay: immunoSEQ multiplex PCR; the TCRdb copy retains only in-frame clones and omits some. The sample has 150,000 to 200,000 clones, about 90% seen once. Sequencing was carried out using PBMCs. Source of these receptors: a woman under 30 in good health and CMV-seropositive.

This chain connects TRBV4-1 to TRBJ1-4; D might be TRBD1 (5 bases). Trimming cost V 0 bases and J 5 bases, with 28 bases left between them. Germline-derived CDR1 and CDR2 are MGHRA and YSYEKL. The CDR3 extends over 21 amino acids. The CDR3, as DNA: TGCGCCAGCAGCCAAGATTCCCACGAAGGGGTAATCCCCGCACGCAATGAAAAACTGTTTTTT. It translates to CASSQDSHEGVIPARNEKLFF.

This clone was seen once. This chain links TRBV29-1 with TRBJ2-5; 8 bases align to TRBD2. The V segment lost 1 base and the J segment 6 bases; nucleotides outside the gene matches: 7. The CDR3 loop spans 14 amino acids. The germline gives CDR1 SQVTM, CDR2 ANQGSEA. The DNA for the CDR3 is TGCAGCGTTGAAGTTGCGGGGGGTGGGAAGACCCAGTACTTC. Its protein is CSVEVAGGGKTQYF.

The chain is built from TRBV14 and TRBJ2-7; tentatively, D is TRBD1 (5 bases). Germline CDR1 reads SGHDN; CDR2 reads FVKESK. V was cut by 4 bases and J by 3 bases, with 10 bases left in between. This CDR3 is built from 13 residues. The DNA of the CDR3 is TGTGCCAGCAGCCCCGACAGACACTACGAGCAGTACTTC. It translates to CASSPDRHYEQYF. Together with reference TRBV14 and TRBJ2-7, the CDR3 gives the full variable domain: EAGVTQFPSHSVIEKGQTVTLRCDPISGHDNLYWYRRVMGKEIKFLLHFVKESKQDESGMPNNRFLAERTGGTYSTLKVQPAELEDSGVYFCASSPDRHYEQYFGPGTRLTVT.

The J gene is TRBJ2-7, the V gene TRBV5-1; TRBD2 aligns across 14 bases. CDR1 is SGHRS and CDR2 is YFSETQ in the germline V gene. V lost 3 bases to trimming and J lost 2 bases; unmatched junction nucleotides: 1. The CDR3 extends over 15 amino acids. CDR3 sequence reads: CASSSGLAGAYEQYF. The CDR3 coding sequence is TGCGCCAGCAGCTCGGGACTAGCGGGGGCCTACGAGCAGTACTTC.

This chain joins TRBV19 and TRBJ2-7; tentatively, D is TRBD1 (5 bases). CDR1 is LNHDA and CDR2 is SQIVND in the germline V gene (reference sequence). V shed 4 bases and J shed 3 bases, with 7 bases lying between them. This CDR3 has 12 residues. The CDR3 DNA reads as TGTGCCAGTAGTAACAGGATCTACGAGCAGTACTTC. It translates to CASSNRIYEQYF. Drawing the rest from reference TRBV19 and TRBJ2-7, the complete variable domain is DGGITQSPKYLFRKEGQNVTLSCEQNLNHDAMYWYRQDPGQGLRLIYYSQIVNDFQKGDIAEGYSVSREKKESFPLTVTSAQKNPTAFYLCASSNRIYEQYFGPGTRLTVT.

J is TRBJ1-2 and V is TRBV7-9, with no clear D. V gave up 1 base and J gave up 1 base, with 4 bases separating them. The germline V gene encodes CDR1 SEHNR and CDR2 FQNEAQ (reference sequence). This CDR3 contains 13 residues. CDR3 sequence reads: CASSLDNNYGYTF. CDR3 sequence (DNA): TGTGCCAGCAGCTTAGACAATAACTATGGCTACACCTTC.

This clone was recorded a few times. The rearrangement joins TRBV29-1 to TRBJ2-7, with 9 bases identical to TRBD1. This CDR3 is built from 13 residues. V dropped 7 bases and J dropped 2; count of bases not matched to a gene: 6. Per germline, CDR1 SQVTM and CDR2 ANQGSEA. CDR3 nucleotides: TGCAGCGCCTCGGGACAGGGCGCCTACGAGCAGTACTTC. It translates to CSASGQGAYEQYF.